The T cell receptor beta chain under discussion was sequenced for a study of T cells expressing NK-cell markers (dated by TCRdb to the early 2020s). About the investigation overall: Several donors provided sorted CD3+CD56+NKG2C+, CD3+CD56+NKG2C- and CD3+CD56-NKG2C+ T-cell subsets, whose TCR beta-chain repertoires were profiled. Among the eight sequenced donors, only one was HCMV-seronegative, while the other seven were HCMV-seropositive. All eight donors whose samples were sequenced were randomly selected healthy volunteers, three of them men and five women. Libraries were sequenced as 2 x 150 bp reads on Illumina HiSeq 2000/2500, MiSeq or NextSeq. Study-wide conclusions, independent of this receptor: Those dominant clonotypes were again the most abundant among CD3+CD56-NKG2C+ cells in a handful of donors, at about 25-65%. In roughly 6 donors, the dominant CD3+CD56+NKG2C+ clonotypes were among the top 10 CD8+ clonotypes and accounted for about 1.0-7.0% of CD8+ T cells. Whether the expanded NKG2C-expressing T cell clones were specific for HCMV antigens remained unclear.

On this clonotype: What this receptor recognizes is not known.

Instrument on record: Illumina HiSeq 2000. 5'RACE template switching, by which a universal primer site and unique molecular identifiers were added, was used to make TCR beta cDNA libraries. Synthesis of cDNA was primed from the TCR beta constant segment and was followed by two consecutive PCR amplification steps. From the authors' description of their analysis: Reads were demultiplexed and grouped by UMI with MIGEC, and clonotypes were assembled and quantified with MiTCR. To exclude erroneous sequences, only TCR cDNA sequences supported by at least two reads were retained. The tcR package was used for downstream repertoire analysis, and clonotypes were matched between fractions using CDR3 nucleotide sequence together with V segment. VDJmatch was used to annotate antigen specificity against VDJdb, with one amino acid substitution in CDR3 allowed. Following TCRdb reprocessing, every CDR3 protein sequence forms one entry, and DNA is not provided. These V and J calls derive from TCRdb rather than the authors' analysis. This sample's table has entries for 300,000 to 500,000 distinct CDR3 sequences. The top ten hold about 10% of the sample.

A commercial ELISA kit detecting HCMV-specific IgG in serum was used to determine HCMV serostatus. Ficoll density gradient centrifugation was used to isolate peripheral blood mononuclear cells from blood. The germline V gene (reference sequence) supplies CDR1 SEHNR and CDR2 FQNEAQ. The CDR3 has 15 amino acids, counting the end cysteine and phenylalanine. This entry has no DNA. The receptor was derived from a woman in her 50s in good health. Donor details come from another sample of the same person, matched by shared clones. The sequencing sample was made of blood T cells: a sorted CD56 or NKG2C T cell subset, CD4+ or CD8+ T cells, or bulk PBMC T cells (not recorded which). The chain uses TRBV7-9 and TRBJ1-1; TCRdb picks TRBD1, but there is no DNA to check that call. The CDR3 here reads CASSPSGRAGTEAFF.